This T cell receptor beta chain appears in the sequencing data of a study of T cell responses to AZD1222 COVID-19 vaccine. The data were produced by immunoSEQ multiplex PCR, yet TCRdb's version contains in-frame clones alone and is incomplete. Altogether tens of thousands of clones are present, about 92% being singletons, with the ten largest covering about 3%. The CDR3 extends over 15 amino acids. CDR1 PRHDT and CDR2 FYEKMQ come from the germline V gene (reference sequence). V lost 7 bases, J lost 1 base, and 14 bases lay in between. The chain combines TRBV13 with TRBJ2-1, with D possibly being TRBD2 (5 bases). Sequencing used peripheral blood, obtained on day 0 of AZD1222 vaccination. This TCR derives from an adult in good health. The CDR3 coding sequence is TGTGCCAGCACGCCGAGGGCGGATTCCTACAATGAGCAGTTCTTC. Translated, it gives CASTPRADSYNEQFF.